This paragraph covers one T cell receptor beta chain sequence. Its antigen is currently not known. No base quality values were provided; no much bigger clone lies one nucleotide off. From its cysteine to its phenylalanine, the CDR3 spans 15 amino acids. This entry keeps only the CDR3 DNA: 45 bases, framed from base 1. CDR1 MGHRA and CDR2 YSYEKL were looked up in the germline V gene. The germline ends are 11 bases apart after V is trimmed by 3 bases and J by 0 bases. This record comes from a study of a mutant IDH1 vaccine in newly diagnosed glioma (dated by TCRdb to the early 2020s). Some background on the complete study: Patients received eight vaccinations in weeks 1, 3, 5, 7, 11, 15, 19 and 23, corresponding to visits V03 through V10. Before enrollment, patients had received standard therapy of radiotherapy alone, temozolomide alone, or radiochemotherapy with temozolomide; most received the combination. In the chemotherapy-containing groups, vaccination started alongside temozolomide cycles, whereas in patients who had radiotherapy alone it started 4-6 weeks after radiotherapy. Of the 25 to 40 patients who were treated, about 62% were male and roughly 40% were female, and the mean age was roughly 40 years. Six visits were used for peripheral blood collection: V03 (baseline), V05, V07, V10, V12 and V13. For exploratory analyses, approximately 23 treated patients had longitudinal TCRB deep sequencing done wherever samples were available. What the work shows at the level of the full study, not this receptor alone: Vaccine-induced immune responses across multiple MHC alleles were detected in over 85% of patients. The authors noted that analyses of patient blood samples could not be reproduced because of sample limitations. Changes in the top peripheral T cell clonotypes picked up by TCRB sequencing did not appear to be linked to pseudoprogression. Availability determined which PBMC samples were chosen for TCRB deep sequencing.

Library construction relied on the immunoSEQ multiplex PCR assay. Rearranged TCR beta chain sequences were amplified using the hsTCRB Kit according to the manufacturer's protocol. Sequencing of TCRB libraries was carried out on an Illumina MiSeq. Per the authors' processing: The kit vendor's proprietary platform handled demultiplexing, trimming and gene mapping. TCRdb's version of the immuneACCESS table is confined to in-frame rearrangements and falls short of the full clone set. An unresolved V gene accounts for under half of the shortfall where checked; the remainder is of unknown origin. That table furnishes V, J and clone size, whereas the DNA furnished D and trimming. A total of approximately 64,000 clones appear in this sample, 70% to 85% of them only once. The top ten clones comprise about 9% of the sample. The sample's time point label, decoded: week 11, during vaccination. Each vaccine dose, consisting of 300 ug of a 20-mer mutant IDH1 peptide in Montanide, was administered subcutaneously with topical imiquimod. Donors had newly diagnosed WHO grade 3 or 4 IDH1-mutant astrocytomas with loss of nuclear ATRX. The samples were drawn from NOA16, a multicentre, single-arm, open-label phase I trial in Germany that tested a mutant IDH1 peptide vaccine in humans for the first time. Genomic DNA for TCRB sequencing was isolated from EDTA blood with the DNeasy Blood and Tissue Kit.

The starting material was PBMCs, obtained from a glioma patient whose treatment included an IDH1 peptide vaccine. The TCR comes from a woman in her 50s with glioma. The chain couples TRBV4-1 to TRBJ1-1, and perhaps TRBD1 as D gene, on 5 matching bases. The sequenced DNA is TGCGCCAGCAGCCACCCGGGACGGATGAACACTGAAGCTTTCTTT. It codes for CASSHPGRMNTEAFF.